This T cell receptor (beta chain) emerged from a study of blood T cell repertoires in COVID-19. Turning to the study itself: Acute and convalescent COVID-19 samples came from the United States, Italy and Spain. T cells, B-cell-depleted T cells, or PBMCs provided the cDNA or gDNA that served as material.

Authors' methods: It was from reference gene primer amplification that nucleated cell counts were estimated. Sequencing used immunoSEQ multiplex PCR; TCRdb keeps in-frame clones, though not all of them. That table furnishes V, J and clone size, whereas the DNA furnished D and trimming. Of 55,000 to 75,000 clones detected, about three quarters appear once; the ten largest clones hold approximately 23%. Comment on this clone: The sample carries other DNA sequences with the same CDR3.

V lost 5 bases, J lost 1 base, and 5 bases stayed unmatched. CDR1 and CDR2 from the germline V gene are SGHVS and FQNEAQ. The CDR3 is 17 residues long. This sequence joins TRBV7-8 and TRBJ1-6; 10 bases align to TRBD1. The sample taken for sequencing was peripheral blood. The receptor was isolated from a human donor in a cohort sampled during active COVID-19. The chain's CDR3 is CASSPRTGGSYNSPLHF. The CDR3 DNA reads as TGTGCCAGCAGCCCTAGGACAGGGGGGTCCTATAATTCACCCCTCCACTTT.